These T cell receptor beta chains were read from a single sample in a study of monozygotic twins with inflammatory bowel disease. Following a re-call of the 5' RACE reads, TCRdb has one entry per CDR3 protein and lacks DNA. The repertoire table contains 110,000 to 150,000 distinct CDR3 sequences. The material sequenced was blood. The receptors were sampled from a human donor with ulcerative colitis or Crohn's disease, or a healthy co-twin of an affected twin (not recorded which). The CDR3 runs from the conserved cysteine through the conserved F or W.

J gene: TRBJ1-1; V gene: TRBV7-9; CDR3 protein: CASSFDRSGPEAFF
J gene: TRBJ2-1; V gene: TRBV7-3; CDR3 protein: CASSRTGVRSYNEQFF
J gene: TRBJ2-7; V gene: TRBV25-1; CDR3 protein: CASSENPGQPRTYEQYF
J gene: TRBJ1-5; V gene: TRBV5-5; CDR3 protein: CASSLGRDGNQPQHF
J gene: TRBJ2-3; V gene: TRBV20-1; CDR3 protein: CSAVAGGRDTQYF
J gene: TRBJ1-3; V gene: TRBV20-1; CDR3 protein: CSARLQGPGLPPGNTIYF
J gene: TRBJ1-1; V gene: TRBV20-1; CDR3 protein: CSAGRGGRVAFF
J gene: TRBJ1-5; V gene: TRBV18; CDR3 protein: CASSPGGSNQPQHF
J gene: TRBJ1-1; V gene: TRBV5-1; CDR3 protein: CASSSGGGRTEAFF
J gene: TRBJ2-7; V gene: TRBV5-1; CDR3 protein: CASSLSPSSEQYF
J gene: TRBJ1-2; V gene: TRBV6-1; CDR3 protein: CASSTREPSYGYTF
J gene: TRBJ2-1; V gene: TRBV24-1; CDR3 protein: CATSDGESSYNEQFF
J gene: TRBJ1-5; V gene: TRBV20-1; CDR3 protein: CSASWTGDLIQPQHF
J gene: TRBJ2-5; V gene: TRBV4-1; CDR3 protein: CASSHIGRLAGGETQYF
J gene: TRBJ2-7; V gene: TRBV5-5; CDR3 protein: CASSAVTSGVGEQYF
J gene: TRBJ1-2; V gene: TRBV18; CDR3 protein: CASSPKDSYGYTF
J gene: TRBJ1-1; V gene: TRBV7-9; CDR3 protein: CASRYTGRNTEAFF
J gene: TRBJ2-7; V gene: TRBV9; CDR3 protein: CASSGDSGVDEQYF
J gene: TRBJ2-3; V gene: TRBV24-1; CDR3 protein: CATSDLGGASTDTQYF
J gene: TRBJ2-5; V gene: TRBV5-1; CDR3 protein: CASSLDISGQETQYF